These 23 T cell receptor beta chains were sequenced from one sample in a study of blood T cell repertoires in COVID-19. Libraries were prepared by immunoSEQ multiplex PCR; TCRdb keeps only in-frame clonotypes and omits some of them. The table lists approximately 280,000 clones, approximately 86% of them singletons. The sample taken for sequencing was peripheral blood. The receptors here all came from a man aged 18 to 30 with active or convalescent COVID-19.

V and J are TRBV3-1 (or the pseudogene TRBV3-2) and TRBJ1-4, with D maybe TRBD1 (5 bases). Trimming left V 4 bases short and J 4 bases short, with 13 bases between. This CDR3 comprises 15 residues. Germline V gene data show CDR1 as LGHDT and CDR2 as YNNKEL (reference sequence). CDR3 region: CASSPIQAYNEKLFF. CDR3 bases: TGTGCCAGCAGCCCGATACAGGCCTATAATGAAAAACTGTTTTTT.

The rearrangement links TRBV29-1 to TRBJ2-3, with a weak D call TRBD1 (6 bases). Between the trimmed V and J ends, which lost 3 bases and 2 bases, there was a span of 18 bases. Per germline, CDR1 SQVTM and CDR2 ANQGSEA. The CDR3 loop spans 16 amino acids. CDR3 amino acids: CSVEGAVATNTDTQYF. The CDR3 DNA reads TGCAGCGTTGAGGGGGCGGTGGCTACCAACACAGATACGCAGTATTTT.

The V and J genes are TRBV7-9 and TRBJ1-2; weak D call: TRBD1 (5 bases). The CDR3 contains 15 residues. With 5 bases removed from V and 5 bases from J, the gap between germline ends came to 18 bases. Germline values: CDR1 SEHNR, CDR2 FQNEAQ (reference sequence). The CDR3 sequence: CASSPPSGVGYGYTF. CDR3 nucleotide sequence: TGTGCCAGCAGCCCCCCCTCGGGGGTGGGTTATGGCTACACCTTC.

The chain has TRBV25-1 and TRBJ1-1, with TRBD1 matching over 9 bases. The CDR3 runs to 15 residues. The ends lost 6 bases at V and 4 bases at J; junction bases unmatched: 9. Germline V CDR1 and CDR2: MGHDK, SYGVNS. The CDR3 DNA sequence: TGTGCCAGCAGCGGGTTAGGGACAGGGTTCACTGAAGCTTTCTTT. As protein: CASSGLGTGFTEAFF.

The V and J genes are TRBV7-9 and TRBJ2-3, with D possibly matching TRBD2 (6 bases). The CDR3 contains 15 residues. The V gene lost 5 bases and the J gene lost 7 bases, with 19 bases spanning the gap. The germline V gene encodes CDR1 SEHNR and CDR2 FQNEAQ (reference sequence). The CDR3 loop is CASSQWAGGRYTQYF. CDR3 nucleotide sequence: TGTGCCAGCAGCCAATGGGCCGGGGGTCGATATACGCAGTATTTT.

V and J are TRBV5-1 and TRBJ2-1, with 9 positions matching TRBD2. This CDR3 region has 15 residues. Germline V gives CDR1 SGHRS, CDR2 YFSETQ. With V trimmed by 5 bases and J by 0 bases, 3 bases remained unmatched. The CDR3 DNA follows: TGCGCCAGCAGTAGCGGGGGCTACTCCTACAATGAGCAGTTCTTC. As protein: CASSSGGYSYNEQFF. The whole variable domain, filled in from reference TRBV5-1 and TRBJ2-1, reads KAGVTQTPRYLIKTRGQQVTLSCSPISGHRSVSWYQQTPGQGLQFLFEYFSETQRNKGNFPGRFSGRQFSNSRSEMNVSTLELGDSALYLCASSSGGYSYNEQFFGPGTRLTVL.

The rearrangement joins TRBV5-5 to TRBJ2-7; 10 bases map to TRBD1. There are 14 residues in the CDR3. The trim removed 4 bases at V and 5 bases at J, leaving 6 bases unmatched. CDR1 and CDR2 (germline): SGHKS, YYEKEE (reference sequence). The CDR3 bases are TGTGCCAGCAGCCTGGGACAGGGGAGAGACGAGCAGTACTTC. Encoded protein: CASSLGQGRDEQYF.

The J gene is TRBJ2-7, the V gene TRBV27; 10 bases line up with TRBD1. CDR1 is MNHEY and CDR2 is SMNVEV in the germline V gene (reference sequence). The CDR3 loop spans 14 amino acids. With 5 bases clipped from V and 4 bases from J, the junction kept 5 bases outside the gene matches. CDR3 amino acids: CASSTGTGVYEQYF. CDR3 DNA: TGTGCCAGCAGTACCGGGACAGGGGTATACGAGCAGTACTTC.

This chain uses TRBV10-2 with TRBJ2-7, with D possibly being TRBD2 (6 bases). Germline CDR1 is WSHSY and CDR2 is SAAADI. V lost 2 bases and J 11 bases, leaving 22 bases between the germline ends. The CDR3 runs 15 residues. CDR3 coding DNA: TGCGCCAGCAGTGAGGGAACTAGCCGCTTGGGGACGAAGTACTTC. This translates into CASSEGTSRLGTKYF.

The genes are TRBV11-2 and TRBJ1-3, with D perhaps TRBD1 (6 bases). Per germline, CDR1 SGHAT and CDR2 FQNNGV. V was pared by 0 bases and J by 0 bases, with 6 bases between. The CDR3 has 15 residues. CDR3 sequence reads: CASSLEGASGNTIYF. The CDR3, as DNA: TGTGCCAGCAGCTTAGAGGGGGCCTCTGGAAACACCATATATTTT.

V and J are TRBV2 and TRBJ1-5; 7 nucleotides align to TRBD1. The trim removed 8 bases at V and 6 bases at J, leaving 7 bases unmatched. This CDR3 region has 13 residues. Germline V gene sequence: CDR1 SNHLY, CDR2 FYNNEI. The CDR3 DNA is TGTGCCAGCGCCCAGGGGGATAGTCAGCCCCAGCATTTT. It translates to CASAQGDSQPQHF.

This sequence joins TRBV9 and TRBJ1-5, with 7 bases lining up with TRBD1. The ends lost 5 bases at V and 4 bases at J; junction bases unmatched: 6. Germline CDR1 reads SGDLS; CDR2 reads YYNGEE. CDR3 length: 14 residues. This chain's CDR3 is CASRRTGDNQPQHF. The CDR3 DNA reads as TGTGCCAGCAGGCGGACAGGAGATAATCAGCCCCAGCATTTT.

As DNA, the CDR3 is TGTGCCAGCAGTTACTTCAGGGCGGAGGGAAACATTCAGTACTTC. Residues: CASSYFRAEGNIQYF. V is TRBV6-5 and J is TRBJ2-4, with a tentative D call TRBD2 (6 bases). Trimming pared 1 base from V and 6 bases from J, leaving 13 bases between. This CDR3 is 15 amino acids long. CDR1 and CDR2 from the germline V gene are MNHEY and SVGAGI.

The CDR3 DNA follows: TGTGCTAGTGGTTTGGCCCTTCCCGGGACAGTTTATAGCAATCAGCCCCAGCATTTT. The encoded protein is CASGLALPGTVYSNQPQHF. The chain is built from TRBV12-5 and TRBJ1-5, with TRBD1 matching 7 bases. CDR3 length: 19 amino acids. Trimming cost V 1 base and J 0 bases; bases outside gene matches: 12. The germline V gene encodes CDR1 LGHNT and CDR2 FRNRAP.

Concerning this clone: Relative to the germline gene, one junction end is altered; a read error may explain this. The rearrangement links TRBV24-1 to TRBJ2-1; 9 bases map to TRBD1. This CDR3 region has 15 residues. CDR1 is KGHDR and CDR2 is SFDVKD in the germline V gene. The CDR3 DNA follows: TGTGCCACCAGTGAGGGGGACAGGGCCTACACTGAGCAGTTCTTC. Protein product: CATSEGDRAYTEQFF.

CDR3 protein: CASSESGNQPQHF. DNA for the CDR3: TGTGCCAGCAGTGAGTCAGGCAATCAGCCCCAGCATTTT. The chain couples TRBV2 to TRBJ1-5; D not certain. Trimming shortened V by 3 bases and J by 2 bases, and 5 bases separated the two germline ends. CDR3 length: 13 residues. Germline V gene lookup returns CDR1 SNHLY and CDR2 FYNNEI.

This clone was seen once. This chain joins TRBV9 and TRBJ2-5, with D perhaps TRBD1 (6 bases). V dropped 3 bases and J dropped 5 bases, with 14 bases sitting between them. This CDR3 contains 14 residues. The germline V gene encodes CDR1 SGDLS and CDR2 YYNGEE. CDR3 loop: CASSAETGWETQYF. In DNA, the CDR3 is TGTGCCAGCAGCGCAGAGACAGGTTGGGAGACCCAGTACTTC. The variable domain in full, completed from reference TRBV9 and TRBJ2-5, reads DSGVTQTPKHLITATGQRVTLRCSPRSGDLSVYWYQQSLDQGLQFLIQYYNGEERAKGNILERFSAQQFPDLHSELNLSSLELGDSALYFCASSAETGWETQYFGPGTRLLVL.

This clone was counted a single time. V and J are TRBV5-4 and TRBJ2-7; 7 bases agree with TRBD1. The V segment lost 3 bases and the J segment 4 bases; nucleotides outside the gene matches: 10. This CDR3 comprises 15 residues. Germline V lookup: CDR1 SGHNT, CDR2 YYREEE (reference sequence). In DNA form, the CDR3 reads TGTGCCAGCAGCTCAACTTTACAGGGGACGTACGAGCAGTACTTC. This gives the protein CASSSTLQGTYEQYF.

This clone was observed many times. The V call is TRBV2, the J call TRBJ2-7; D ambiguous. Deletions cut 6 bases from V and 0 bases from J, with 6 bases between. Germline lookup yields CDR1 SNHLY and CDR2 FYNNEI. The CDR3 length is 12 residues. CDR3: CASSLSSYEQYF. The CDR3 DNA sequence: TGTGCCAGCAGCCTTAGCTCCTACGAGCAGTACTTC.

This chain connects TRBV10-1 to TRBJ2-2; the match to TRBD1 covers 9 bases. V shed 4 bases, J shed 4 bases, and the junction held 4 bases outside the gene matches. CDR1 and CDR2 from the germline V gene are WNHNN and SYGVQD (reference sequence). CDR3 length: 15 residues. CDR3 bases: TGCGCCAGCAGTGTGGACAGGGGACTCACCGGGGAGCTGTTTTTT. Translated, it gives CASSVDRGLTGELFF.

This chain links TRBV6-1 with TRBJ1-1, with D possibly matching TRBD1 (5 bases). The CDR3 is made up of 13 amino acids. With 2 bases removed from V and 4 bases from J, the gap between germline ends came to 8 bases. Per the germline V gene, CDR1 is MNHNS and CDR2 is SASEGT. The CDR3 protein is CASSERGGTEAFF. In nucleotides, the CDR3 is TGTGCCAGCAGTGAAAGGGGAGGCACTGAAGCTTTCTTT.

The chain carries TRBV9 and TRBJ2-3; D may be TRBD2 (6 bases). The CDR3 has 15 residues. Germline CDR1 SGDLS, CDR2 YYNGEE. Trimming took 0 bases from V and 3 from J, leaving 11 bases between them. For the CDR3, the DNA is TGTGCCAGCAGCGTAGGCCGGGGGTGGACAGATACGCAGTATTTT. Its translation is CASSVGRGWTDTQYF.

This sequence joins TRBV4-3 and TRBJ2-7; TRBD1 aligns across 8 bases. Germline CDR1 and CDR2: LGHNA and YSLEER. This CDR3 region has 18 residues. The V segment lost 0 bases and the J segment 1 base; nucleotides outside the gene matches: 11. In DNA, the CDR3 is TGCGCCAGCAGCCAAGATTTGGTCACCGGGACAGGTTCCTACGAGCAGTACTTC. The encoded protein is CASSQDLVTGTGSYEQYF.